This T cell receptor (beta chain) was profiled in a study of blood T cell repertoires in COVID-19. Authors' processing steps: Reference gene primer amplification in the assay estimated nucleated cell counts. TCRdb's table, derived via immunoSEQ multiplex PCR, lists solely in-frame clones and lacks some. The DNA gave D and trimming, while V, J and clone size come from that table. The data show approximately 460,000 clones, 89% seen once. The CDR3 spans 15 residues. V shed 3 bases and J 4 bases; nucleotides not matched to a gene: 7. Germline V gives CDR1 SGHRS, CDR2 YFSETQ. Followed over time, Seattle patients had been enrolled while infection was active.

The sequenced sample was peripheral blood. This receptor was obtained from a man aged 18 to 35 with COVID-19, enrolled during active disease. V usage is TRBV5-1 and J usage is TRBJ2-1; 7 bases line up with TRBD2. CDR3 in amino acids: CASSSEAGVYNEQFF. CDR3 coding DNA: TGCGCCAGCAGCTCGGAGGCGGGAGTTTACAATGAGCAGTTCTTC.